This note documents a single T cell receptor (beta chain) sequence. Its antigen is unknown. According to the germline V gene, CDR1 reads SGHRS and CDR2 reads YFSETQ. For this chain, trimming is 4 bases at the V end and 8 bases at the J end, and the number of junction bases without a gene match is 14. Reading from cysteine to phenylalanine, the CDR3 counts 15 amino acids. Only the CDR3 DNA is retained, 45 bases long and in frame from the first base. The library was built by means of the immunoSEQ multiplex PCR assay. For the multiplex PCR, a mixture combining 60 forward primers for TCR Vbeta segments and 13 reverse primers for TCR Jbeta segments was used. The CDR3 region of rearranged TCR beta genes was amplified from genomic DNA by a multiplex PCR assay. The amplified TCR beta libraries were sequenced on the Illumina HiSeq System as 87-base-pair reads. Per the original workflow: In a later analysis, some 80 million unique TCR beta chains were counted across the 650 to 700 repertoires, and about 9.9 million of these chains were shared by at least two donors. To remove PCR and sequencing errors, raw reads were error-corrected and collapsed into unique sequences using a nearest-neighbor algorithm that merged closely related sequences. To assign V, D and J gene segments, CDR3 sequences were aligned to IMGT reference sequences. For a sequence to be retained, at least a six-nucleotide match to both a V gene segment and a J gene segment was required. Rearrangements were called productive when the CDR3 lacked stop codons and stayed in frame with V and J; all others were non-productive. CDR3 was defined by IMGT convention, running from the second conserved V-encoded cysteine to the conserved J-encoded phenylalanine. The earlier analysis of fewer than 700 of the donors excluded sequences that lacked an unambiguous match to a single V gene segment. An earlier analysis of 587 of the donors called V segments functional above 56.7% productive rearrangements and segregating when the between-donor standard deviation exceeded 5%. A statistical classification framework was developed to diagnose cytomegalovirus status using the catalog of TCR beta chain sequences. In a later analysis, V and J genes were assigned by comparing TCR nucleotide sequences against IMGT/GENE-DB human TR gene sequences. The TCRdist pipeline was used in a later analysis to assign CDR3 sequences and most-parsimonious VDJ recombination scenarios. In a later analysis, each TCR beta chain was defined by its CDR3 amino acid sequence together with its V-gene family, and reads without a unique V-gene family were excluded. In a later analysis, 550 to 650 highly shared, low-generation-probability nucleotide sequences were removed to address suspected cross-contamination and a sequencing artifact. In a later analysis, a clonal expansion index for each public chain was calculated from normalized within-repertoire ranks of inferred template counts. A later analysis computed generation probabilities with a VDJ recombination model fitted to out-of-frame rearrangements, and checked the results against IGoR. A later analysis scored TCR-TCR, TCR-HLA and TCR-CMV co-occurrence with hypergeometric tests, applying a repertoire-size bias correction to TCR pairs. False discovery rates were estimated in a later analysis by permuting HLA or CMV assignments 20 times. In a later analysis, co-occurring TCRs were grouped using DBSCAN, and TCRdist sequence similarity was added for clustering within HLA-allele-positive subsets. Repertoires with fewer than 30,000 or more than 120,000 public chains, plus five repertoires with anomalous nucleotide sharing, were excluded from co-occurrence clustering. TCRdb's version of the immuneACCESS table is confined to in-frame rearrangements and falls short of the full clone set. An unresolved V gene accounts for under half of the shortfall where checked; the remainder is of unknown origin. The V and J calls and clone size were taken over from that table, and D and trimming were inferred from the DNA. The table kept for this sample lists approximately 150,000 clones. The leading ten clones occupy 1.5% to 1.9% of the sample.

The record originates from a study of cytomegalovirus exposure and HLA in healthy donors (dated by TCRdb to 2017 to 2019). Regarding the study in general: An earlier analysis of 587 of the donors reported approximately 260 Gb of sequence data and around 100 million unique TCR beta sequences obtained from some 170 million T cells. In addition to the first cohort of several hundred subjects, a separate validation cohort of 130 or so different subjects was used. All discovery cohort repertoires had been generated using a single sequencing platform. Of the approximately 400 genotyped donors, roughly 85% fell in the genetic ancestry cluster associated with self-reported Caucasian donors. The study aimed to test whether signatures of past pathogen exposure could be identified by cataloging public T cell receptors. Both class I and class II loci were covered by HLA typing, at four-digit resolution. A later analysis re-examined previously published TCR beta repertoires from about 700 donors and added high-resolution HLA genotyping to investigate patterns of TCR occurrence. Across some 400 genotyped donors of the cohort, an average of approximately 220,000 unique TCR beta nucleotide sequences per donor were sequenced, and 15% to 20% of those sequences were non-productive. In a later genetic analysis, genome-wide SNP genotypes for 398 of the 666 donors were used, and that subset was treated as a discovery cohort. Using immunosequencing, the study profiled T cell repertoires from fewer than 850 subjects and related those repertoires to cytomegalovirus serostatus. About 5 DR-DQ haplotypes were handled as single units for association and clustering, since linkage in the cohort was strong. The study combined high-throughput TCR immunosequencing, statistical association of individual TCRs with disease status, and machine learning to predict cytomegalovirus infection status. Donor age, sex, ethnicity and CMV serostatus were compiled alongside the repertoire data. Rather than drawing on any new phenotypic data, the later analysis identified candidate immune exposures from TCR beta sequences and the way those sequences occurred across donors. An early release that covered around 590 HLA-typed donors contained about 300 gigabases of sequencing data and 75 million to 100 million unique TCR sequences. The number of typed donors differed by locus: about 620-630 for A, B, C, DRB1 and DQB1; some 540 for DQA1; about 600 for DPA1; and some 470 for DPB1. In an earlier analysis of 550 to 700 of the donors, high-throughput TCR beta sequencing was used to judge whether each TCR beta V gene segment behaved as functional or pseudogenic.

The cohort comprised 550 to 700 healthy bone marrow donors. At the time of sampling, all cohort members were nominally healthy, though unrecorded immune exposures were likely present. The donor tested CMV seronegative and was one of the 352 seronegative cohort members. Every donor gave a peripheral blood sample, and the peripheral blood mononuclear cells from that sample were used for TCR beta sequencing. Genomic DNA extraction from the blood cell samples was performed with the Qiagen DNeasy Blood Extraction Kit. General study outcomes and caveats: A later genetic analysis reported fewer N-insertions in productive TCRs among donors in an Asian-associated ancestry cluster than the roughly 720-donor mean. In this cohort, only TCR beta chains were sequenced, and detectable features were limited by the absence of alpha or paired-chain data. A later analysis reported that several top co-occurrence clusters appeared linked to parvovirus B19, influenza, CMV and Epstein-Barr virus. In both the original and validation cohorts, the classifier was reported to diagnose cytomegalovirus status with high specificity and sensitivity. CMV serostatus was the only immune exposure information available for the cohort. Strong co-occurrence of HLA alleles, especially DR and DQ, made assigning TCR associations to individual alleles difficult. According to a later analysis, most CMV-associated TCR beta chains appeared to be HLA-restricted, and the HLA associations seemed to be driven largely by CMV exposure. In a later analysis, TCR association rates were found to vary across HLA loci, with the most associated TCRs seen for DRB1 alleles and the fewest for HLA-C alleles. Most TCR sequences were seen in very few donors, while some public TCRs were found in many individuals. Linkage disequilibrium might explain the correlated functional status among segregating V segments, but an unknown experimental factor could not be excluded. A further reported finding was that TCR beta sequences accurately predicted the HLA-A and HLA-B alleles for most subjects in the first cohort. A cluster of highly shared sequence variants was judged likely to be a technical artifact of the sequencing pipeline. In vitro tests confirmed that three of the cytomegalovirus-associated TCR beta chains recognize cytomegalovirus antigens. Because counts were too low, some 17 rarely observed V segments, including chromosome 9 orphons, were left out of the earlier analysis of some 600 of the donors. It was suggested by the authors that the approach could potentially be generalized to other disease states and immunological phenotypes. Because some donors lacked HLA typing at each locus, the association tests relied only on the typed subset. Presence/absence analyses assumed roughly uniform sequencing depth across donors, an assumption that may not hold. A total of roughly 160 TCR beta chains were listed by the study as associated with cytomegalovirus. Broadly in line with IMGT annotations, most TCR beta V segments showed up in productive rearrangements about 87% or about 30% of the time in an earlier analysis of 450 to 600 of the donors. In a later analysis, HLA-associated TCR beta chains showed more clonal expansion and lower generation probabilities than non-associated chains that were equally common. The 87-base-pair reads could not distinguish some IMGT-functional V segments, including TRBV6-2 and TRBV6-3, so those segments were excluded. V-gene and J-gene trimming of TCR beta chains was associated with a missense DCLRE1C variant in a later genetic analysis, and the association was replicated in an independent cohort. Specific HLA alleles were associated with 15,000 to 20,000 TCR beta sequences at a false discovery rate of 0.05 in a later analysis.

Sequenced: PBMCs. The rearranged segments are TRBV5-1 and TRBJ1-1, with 7 bases matching TRBD1. The TCR sequence derives from a woman in her thirties or forties in good health and CMV-seronegative. CDR3 sequence: CASSKGAPGTEEAFF. The sequenced DNA is TGCGCCAGCAGCAAGGGAGCCCCCGGGACAGAGGAAGCTTTCTTT.